This is a list of T cell receptor beta chains from one sample in a study of shared clonotypes between healthy human individuals. This table comes from immunoSEQ multiplex PCR, and its TCRdb copy is limited to in-frame clones, with some not included. The sample holds approximately 980,000 clones, roughly 72% seen once. Sample: memory CD4+ T cells sorted from blood. These receptors were obtained from a man aged 18 to 30 in good health. The CDR3 runs from the conserved cysteine through the conserved F or W. The D gene is left open where the match is weak. Clone size is shown for a subset of rows, as once, few, many or a class of expanded clone.

j_gene,v_gene,abundance,d_gene,CDR3nt,CDR3aa
TRBJ2-1,TRBV20-1,once,-,TGCAGTGCAGAGGGGTACAATGAGCAGTTCTTC,CSAEGYNEQFF
TRBJ1-2,TRBV4-2,-,-,TGTGCCAGCAGCCAAGGGGGGGGTTATGGCTACACCTTC,CASSQGGGYGYTF
TRBJ1-6,TRBV2,few,-,TGTGCCAGCAACCACCCCCAGGGTCCCCTCCACTTT,CASNHPQGPLHF
TRBJ2-3,TRBV25-1,many,TRBD2,TGTGCCAGCAGTGATTCCTGGGCTGGGGCAGCGGGGTTCGATACGCAGTATTTT,CASSDSWAGAAGFDTQYF
TRBJ2-2,TRBV9,-,-,TGTGCCAGCAGCGTAGGACTCTACACCGGGGAGCTGTTTTTT,CASSVGLYTGELFF
TRBJ2-7,TRBV11-2,-,TRBD1,TGTGCCAGCAGCTTAGGACAGGGGGCGAATTACGAGCAGTACTTC,CASSLGQGANYEQYF
TRBJ2-5,TRBV9,few,-,TGTGCCAGCAGCGCCGGCGTAACCGGCGAGACCCAGTACTTC,CASSAGVTGETQYF
TRBJ2-3,TRBV7-2,-,-,TGTGCCAGCAGCTTAGTTCCCACTAGCACAGATACGCAGTATTTT,CASSLVPTSTDTQYF
TRBJ2-5,TRBV9,-,-,TGTGCCAGCAGCCTTGGGGAGACCCAGTACTTC,CASSLGETQYF
TRBJ1-1,TRBV14,few,TRBD1,TGTGCCAGCAGCCCCAATCTTCTCAGGGGGCTGGCTTTCTTT,CASSPNLLRGLAFF
TRBJ1-6,TRBV5-6,-,-,TGTGCCAGCAGCTTGGGTACGGGCTCGGCTTCACCCCTCCACTTT,CASSLGTGSASPLHF
TRBJ1-2,TRBV18,once,TRBD1,TGTGCCAGCTCACCACTCGGGACAGCGCTTGGCTATGGCTACACCTTC,CASSPLGTALGYGYTF
TRBJ1-5,TRBV30,-,-,TGTGCCTGGAGTGCAGGAAATAGCAATCAGCCCCAGCATTTT,CAWSAGNSNQPQHF
TRBJ2-1,TRBV7-8,-,TRBD2,TGTGCCAGCACCCTAGGGCCACTAGCGGGACTATACAATGAGCAGTTCTTC,CASTLGPLAGLYNEQFF
TRBJ1-2,TRBV6-5,-,TRBD1,TGTGCCAGCAAATCGACAGGGAGGGACTATGGCTACACCTTC,CASKSTGRDYGYTF
TRBJ2-3,TRBV6-5,-,TRBD1,TGTGCCAGCAGTTACTCGGGACAGGCTACAGATACGCAGTATTTT,CASSYSGQATDTQYF
TRBJ2-2,TRBV5-1,many,-,TGCGCCAGCAGCTTGGAGGCTAGCCATGGTACCGGGGAGCTGTTTTTT,CASSLEASHGTGELFF
TRBJ2-3,TRBV7-2,many,-,TGTGCCAGCAGCTTGGACAGAAATACGCAGTATTTT,CASSLDRNTQYF
TRBJ1-2,TRBV27,once,TRBD1,TGTGCCAGCAGTAAAACAGGGGGCATCTATGGCTACACCTTC,CASSKTGGIYGYTF
TRBJ2-7,TRBV4-1,-,TRBD2,TGCGCCAGCAGCCAAACTAGCGGGATATCCTACGAGCAGTACTTC,CASSQTSGISYEQYF
TRBJ1-3,TRBV5-1,-,-,TGCGCCAGCAGCTTGGAGGGGGGTGCAGCTGGAAACACCATATATTTT,CASSLEGGAAGNTIYF
TRBJ1-1,TRBV29-1,-,-,TGCAGCGTTGGGGTGGCTACGAACACTGAAGCTTTCTTT,CSVGVATNTEAFF
TRBJ2-1,TRBV14,-,TRBD2,TGTGCCAGCAGCCAAGCTAGCGGGACTTACAATGAGCAGTTCTTC,CASSQASGTYNEQFF
TRBJ2-5,TRBV7-2,once,-,TGTGCCAGCAGCCTCAACAGGGCCCAAGAGACCCAGTACTTC,CASSLNRAQETQYF
TRBJ1-2,TRBV18,-,-,TGTGCCAGCTCACCAAGGGTCAGCCAGGCGGATGTGGGCTACACCTTC,CASSPRVSQADVGYTF
TRBJ2-7,TRBV6-1,few,-,TGTGCCAGCGGGAGCCTGAGGGGGGAGCAGTACTTC,CASGSLRGEQYF
TRBJ1-3,TRBV12-5,-,TRBD1,TGTGCTAGTGGCCAAACAGGGGTGAGCTCTGGAAACACCATATATTTT,CASGQTGVSSGNTIYF
TRBJ1-5,TRBV4-1,many,TRBD1,TGCGCCAGCAGCCAAGGACAGGGGGCTAATCAGCCCCAGCATTTT,CASSQGQGANQPQHF
TRBJ2-2,TRBV18,-,-,TGTGCCAGCTCGTCCGGTGTCCTCTCCGGGGAGCTGTTTTTT,CASSSGVLSGELFF
TRBJ2-3,TRBV10-3,-,TRBD2,TGTGCCATCGCGGCGGGAGGGAGCACAGATACGCAGTATTTT,CAIAAGGSTDTQYF
TRBJ2-7,TRBV6-4,many,TRBD1,TGTGCCAGCAGTGACTCGCAGGGGGCCTACGAGCAGTACTTC,CASSDSQGAYEQYF
TRBJ1-2,TRBV5-1,-,-,TGCGCCAGCAGCATGATTACGGTGAACTATGGCTACACCTTC,CASSMITVNYGYTF
TRBJ1-3,TRBV5-4,-,TRBD1,TGTGCCAGCAGCTTGGAACAGGGGTTAGGCTCTGGAAACACCATATATTTT,CASSLEQGLGSGNTIYF
TRBJ2-1,TRBV7-9,-,TRBD2,TGTGCCAGCAGCTTATGGACTAGGGATGAGCAGTTCTTC,CASSLWTRDEQFF
TRBJ2-3,TRBV5-8,-,TRBD1,TGTGCCAGCACCTCGGGACAGAAAAACACAGATACGCAGTATTTT,CASTSGQKNTDTQYF
TRBJ1-1,TRBV18,-,-,TGTGCCAGCTCACCGGACGTCAGGGGTGGGGCTTTCTTT,CASSPDVRGGAFF
TRBJ1-3,TRBV30,-,-,TGTGCCTGGAGCGGGGGAACATTGGGCTCTGGAAACACCATATATTTT,CAWSGGTLGSGNTIYF
TRBJ1-2,TRBV6-6,-,-,TGTGCCAGCAAGTCAGGGATCGACTATGGCTACACCTTC,CASKSGIDYGYTF
TRBJ1-1,TRBV6-4,-,-,TGTGCCAGCAGTGTGATTGGACCCAGCACTGAAGCTTTCTTT,CASSVIGPSTEAFF
TRBJ2-1,TRBV5-1,-,TRBD1,TGCGCCAGCGCCGCGGGGACAGGGAGCAACTACAATGAGCAGTTCTTC,CASAAGTGSNYNEQFF
TRBJ2-2,TRBV9,-,TRBD1,TGTGCCAGCAGCCCACGAGGGGACAGGGAAATCGGGGAGCTGTTTTTT,CASSPRGDREIGELFF
TRBJ1-2,TRBV6-1,-,TRBD1,TGTGCCAGCAGTGAAGGATACAGGGGTGAAGGCTACACCTTC,CASSEGYRGEGYTF
TRBJ1-2,TRBV30,-,-,TGTGCCTGGAGTAGCCAGGCGCGGGGCTACACCTTC,CAWSSQARGYTF
TRBJ2-7,TRBV7-2,few,TRBD2,TGTGCCAGCAGCCCCCGGGGGGGCTCCTACGAGCAGTACTTC,CASSPRGGSYEQYF
TRBJ1-1,TRBV11-1,-,-,TGTGCCAGCACCCAAGATGGGACATCCCGCGAAGCTTTCTTT,CASTQDGTSREAFF
TRBJ1-2,TRBV5-6,-,-,TGTGCCAGCAGCCCCATGCCGAGCTATGGCTACACCTTC,CASSPMPSYGYTF
TRBJ2-3,TRBV5-1,-,-,TGCGCCAGCAGCTTTACTCCCGGGAGAGATACGCAGTATTTT,CASSFTPGRDTQYF
TRBJ1-3,TRBV6-5,-,-,TGTGCCAGCAGTTACAAGAGGGGGGACGGAAACACCATATATTTT,CASSYKRGDGNTIYF
TRBJ2-1,TRBV5-4,-,TRBD2,TGTGCCAGCAGCTCTATTAGCGGGAGCTCCTACAATGAGCAGTTCTTC,CASSSISGSSYNEQFF
TRBJ2-2,TRBV27,once,-,TGTGCCAGCAGACAGACGAGGAACACCGGGGAGCTGTTTTTT,CASRQTRNTGELFF
TRBJ1-6,TRBV19,many,-,TGTGCCAGTAGTAACCAGGCTGGGAATTCACCCCTCCACTTT,CASSNQAGNSPLHF
TRBJ2-7,TRBV5-1,few,-,TGCGCCAGCAGCCCTACCGGTACAGGGTTCTCCTACGAGCAGTACTTC,CASSPTGTGFSYEQYF
TRBJ2-3,TRBV10-1,-,-,TGCGCCAGCAGTCACAACCGAGATACGCAGTATTTT,CASSHNRDTQYF
TRBJ2-7,TRBV18,-,TRBD2,TGTGCCAGCTCACTCGGGGGGACGGTATCCTACGAGCAGTACTTC,CASSLGGTVSYEQYF
TRBJ2-7,TRBV10-2,-,TRBD2,TGCGCCAGCAGAGAGCTCGGCGGGGGCTCCTACGAGCAGTACTTC,CASRELGGGSYEQYF
TRBJ2-7,TRBV2,-,-,TGTGCCAGCGCCGAACAGGGCGCAGAGTACTTC,CASAEQGAEYF
TRBJ1-6,TRBV15,-,-,TGTGCCACCAGCAGAGATCCGTCAGATAATTCACCCCTCCACTTT,CATSRDPSDNSPLHF
TRBJ1-5,TRBV5-1,-,-,TGCGCCAGCAGCTTAGAGGGTAGCAATCAGCCCCAGCATTTT,CASSLEGSNQPQHF
TRBJ1-2,TRBV27,few,-,TGTGCCAGCACACCATTGGGCAGCTTGGGAGGTGGCTACACCTTC,CASTPLGSLGGGYTF
TRBJ1-4,TRBV5-1,-,-,TGCGCCAGCAGCTTGGGCTTCTACTCGGGAACTAATGAAAAACTGTTTTTT,CASSLGFYSGTNEKLFF